A selection of T cell receptor beta chains follows, all from one sample in a study of blood T cell repertoires in COVID-19. TCRdb keeps only in-frame clones here, not all; method: immunoSEQ multiplex PCR. Found here are more than 400,000 clones, roughly 85% of them singletons; the top ten hold under 4%. Sample: peripheral blood. These receptors originate from a human donor in a cohort sampled during active COVID-19. Both conserved end residues are part of each CDR3.

j_gene | v_gene | CDR3aa
TRBJ2-1 | TRBV5-1 | CASSLTGAPYNEQFF
TRBJ1-2 | TRBV6-5 | CASSRETANYGYTF
TRBJ2-5 | TRBV6-2/TRBV6-3 | CASSSRAGEGETQYF
TRBJ1-4 | TRBV30 | CAWSVRWDSIGTNEKLFF
TRBJ1-2 | TRBV7-2 | CASSLEGLNYGYTF
TRBJ2-1 | TRBV9 | CASSVTGTRLNEQFF
TRBJ2-1 | TRBV18 | CASSLLPSGSSYNEQFF
TRBJ1-1 | TRBV30 | CAWSRTDFGTEAFF
TRBJ1-6 | TRBV25-1 | CASSEYGTGYSPLHF
TRBJ2-2 | TRBV6-1 | CASSKGLAGGPLAGELFF
TRBJ2-1 | TRBV7-2 | CASSSLREKREGNEQFF
TRBJ1-5 | TRBV7-2 | CASSPRQTSNQPQHF
TRBJ2-1 | TRBV15 | CATSRDGQKDYNKQFF
TRBJ1-2 | TRBV6-5 | CASRPIQGGGGGYTF
TRBJ1-1 | TRBV6-1 | CASRKTGENTEAFF
TRBJ2-1 | TRBV5-1 | CASSLDQGAGEQFF
TRBJ2-5 | TRBV3-1/TRBV3-2 | CASSLDRGGGETQYF
TRBJ2-6 | TRBV7-3 | CASSTTGGSRTGANVLTF
TRBJ1-2 | TRBV6-2/TRBV6-3 | CASSYSHRGNYGYTF
TRBJ2-5 | TRBV7-9 | CASSPSLSPVTQYF
TRBJ2-6 | TRBV29-1 | CSVVASGPLSGANVLTF